The rows below give T cell receptor beta chains drawn from one sample of a study of response to subunit inactivated influenza vaccine. TCRdb passed the RT-PCR reads through MiXCR, listing each CDR3 protein once. The data hold a few hundred thousand distinct CDR3 sequences, with 20% to 25% observed a single time. This specimen was PBMCs from blood, taken about 20 months after vaccination. All receptors come from a man between 50 and 75 years old who received an inactivated influenza vaccine. Both conserved end residues are part of each CDR3. A D gene is named only where the DNA matches it firmly. The size of a clone is reported for some rows only, either as once, few or many, or as a class for expanded clones.

D gene: -; clone size: -; J gene: TRBJ1-1; V gene: TRBV6-1; CDR3 length: 13; CDR3 protein: CASSPTWGPEAFF; CDR3 DNA: TGTGCCAGCTCCCCCACTTGGGGTCCTGAAGCTTTCTTT
D gene: -; clone size: -; J gene: TRBJ2-2; V gene: TRBV20-1; CDR3 length: 15; CDR3 protein: CSARDLRGDTGELFF; CDR3 DNA: TGCAGTGCTAGAGATCTAAGGGGCGACACCGGGGAGCTGTTTTTT
D gene: -; clone size: few; J gene: TRBJ1-4; V gene: TRBV29-1; CDR3 length: 13; CDR3 protein: CSVRMIPNEKLFF; CDR3 DNA: TGCAGCGTCCGCATGATCCCTAATGAAAAACTGTTTTTT
D gene: -; clone size: -; J gene: TRBJ2-3; V gene: TRBV24-1; CDR3 length: 14; CDR3 protein: CATSDSDGTDTQYF; CDR3 DNA: TGTGCCACCAGTGATTCCGACGGCACAGATACGCAGTATTTT
D gene: TRBD1; clone size: few; J gene: TRBJ1-2; V gene: TRBV7-2; CDR3 length: 13; CDR3 protein: CASADRVGYGYTF; CDR3 DNA: TGTGCCAGCGCTGACAGGGTTGGCTATGGCTACACCTTC
D gene: -; clone size: few; J gene: TRBJ1-2; V gene: TRBV5-1; CDR3 length: 13; CDR3 protein: CASSLDGTYGYTF; CDR3 DNA: TGCGCCAGCAGCTTGGACGGGACCTATGGCTACACCTTC
D gene: TRBD1; clone size: -; J gene: TRBJ1-5; V gene: TRBV2; CDR3 length: 12; CDR3 protein: CASQGQHQPQHF; CDR3 DNA: TGTGCCAGCCAGGGACAGCATCAGCCCCAGCATTTT
D gene: -; clone size: few; J gene: TRBJ1-4; V gene: TRBV12-3/TRBV12-4; CDR3 length: 14; CDR3 protein: CASSEQATNEKLFF; CDR3 DNA: TGTGCCAGCAGTGAGCAAGCAACTAATGAAAAACTGTTTTTT
D gene: -; clone size: few; J gene: TRBJ2-1; V gene: TRBV4-1; CDR3 length: 15; CDR3 protein: CASSLQTTREDEQFF; CDR3 DNA: TGCGCCAGCAGCCTTCAGACTACTCGGGAAGATGAGCAGTTCTTC
D gene: TRBD1; clone size: -; J gene: TRBJ2-2; V gene: TRBV12-3/TRBV12-4; CDR3 length: 17; CDR3 protein: CASSPRPGQGIHGELFF; CDR3 DNA: TGTGCCAGCAGTCCCCGACCGGGACAGGGAATACACGGGGAGCTGTTTTTT
D gene: -; clone size: few; J gene: TRBJ2-1; V gene: TRBV5-1; CDR3 length: 16; CDR3 protein: CASSRQAFSSYNEQFF; CDR3 DNA: TGCGCCAGCAGCCGCCAAGCGTTTAGCTCCTACAATGAGCAGTTCTTC
D gene: -; clone size: -; J gene: TRBJ1-6; V gene: TRBV14; CDR3 length: 14; CDR3 protein: CASSYSSDNSPLHF; CDR3 DNA: TGTGCCAGCAGCTACAGTTCGGATAATTCACCCCTCCACTTT
D gene: -; clone size: few; J gene: TRBJ1-2; V gene: TRBV27; CDR3 length: 15; CDR3 protein: CASSLWPRGDYGYTF; CDR3 DNA: TGTGCCAGCAGTTTATGGCCTCGCGGGGACTATGGCTACACCTTC
D gene: -; clone size: -; J gene: TRBJ1-4; V gene: TRBV29-1; CDR3 length: 13; CDR3 protein: CSVRRATNEKLFF; CDR3 DNA: TGCAGCGTGCGGAGGGCAACTAATGAAAAACTGTTTTTT
D gene: TRBD1; clone size: few; J gene: TRBJ1-2; V gene: TRBV6-1; CDR3 length: 13; CDR3 protein: CASSRQGRDGYTF; CDR3 DNA: TGTGCCAGCAGTCGACAGGGAAGGGATGGCTACACCTTC
D gene: TRBD2; clone size: many; J gene: TRBJ2-7; V gene: TRBV28; CDR3 length: 14; CDR3 protein: CATDRGGDFSEQYF; CDR3 DNA: TGTGCCACAGACCGGGGGGGGGACTTTTCCGAGCAGTACTTC
D gene: -; clone size: few; J gene: TRBJ1-5; V gene: TRBV12-3/TRBV12-4; CDR3 length: 14; CDR3 protein: CASSFTDSNQPQHF; CDR3 DNA: TGTGCCAGCAGTTTTACCGATAGCAATCAGCCCCAGCATTTT
D gene: TRBD2; clone size: few; J gene: TRBJ2-3; V gene: TRBV7-8; CDR3 length: 17; CDR3 protein: CASSSGTSGGGEDTQYF; CDR3 DNA: TGTGCCAGCAGCTCTGGGACTAGCGGGGGGGGAGAGGATACGCAGTATTTT
D gene: -; clone size: -; J gene: TRBJ2-1; V gene: TRBV20-1; CDR3 length: 13; CDR3 protein: CSARVPDYNEQFF; CDR3 DNA: TGCAGTGCTAGAGTGCCGGACTACAATGAGCAGTTCTTC
D gene: -; clone size: many; J gene: TRBJ1-1; V gene: TRBV29-1; CDR3 length: 11; CDR3 protein: CSVERNTEAFF; CDR3 DNA: TGCAGCGTTGAGAGGAACACTGAAGCTTTCTTT
D gene: TRBD1; clone size: once; J gene: TRBJ2-7; V gene: TRBV5-1; CDR3 length: 15; CDR3 protein: CASSSRPRDRVKQYF; CDR3 DNA: TGCGCCAGCAGCTCCCGACCCCGGGACAGGGTAAAGCAGTACTTC
D gene: -; clone size: -; J gene: TRBJ2-5; V gene: TRBV28; CDR3 length: 15; CDR3 protein: CASSSLQGPQEAQYF; CDR3 DNA: TGTGCCAGCAGTAGCCTACAGGGACCCCAAGAGGCCCAGTACTTC
D gene: -; clone size: -; J gene: TRBJ1-5; V gene: TRBV10-3; CDR3 length: 16; CDR3 protein: CAISEVYRAKGQPQHF; CDR3 DNA: TGTGCCATCAGTGAGGTCTACAGGGCAAAGGGTCAGCCCCAGCATTTT
D gene: TRBD2; clone size: -; J gene: TRBJ2-5; V gene: TRBV7-2; CDR3 length: 15; CDR3 protein: CASSLVAGGRETQYF; CDR3 DNA: TGTGCCAGCAGCTTAGTCGCGGGGGGGAGAGAGACCCAGTACTTC
D gene: TRBD2; clone size: -; J gene: TRBJ2-7; V gene: TRBV7-9; CDR3 length: 13; CDR3 protein: CASSYSGGGEQYF; CDR3 DNA: TGTGCCAGCAGTTATTCGGGGGGTGGGGAGCAGTACTTC
D gene: -; clone size: -; J gene: TRBJ1-2; V gene: TRBV5-1; CDR3 length: 16; CDR3 protein: CASSASGGFYGYGYTF; CDR3 DNA: TGCGCCAGCAGCGCCAGCGGCGGGTTTTATGGTTATGGCTACACCTTC
D gene: -; clone size: -; J gene: TRBJ1-2; V gene: TRBV14; CDR3 length: 13; CDR3 protein: CASRGGGNYGYTF; CDR3 DNA: TGTGCCAGCCGCGGGGGAGGGAACTATGGCTACACCTTC
D gene: -; clone size: many; J gene: TRBJ1-5; V gene: TRBV7-6; CDR3 length: 14; CDR3 protein: CASSLGPGNQPQHF; CDR3 DNA: TGTGCCAGCAGCTTAGGTCCGGGAAATCAGCCCCAGCATTTT
D gene: -; clone size: few; J gene: TRBJ2-5; V gene: TRBV20-1; CDR3 length: 14; CDR3 protein: CSAQPGWMGETQYF; CDR3 DNA: TGCAGTGCTCAGCCCGGGTGGATGGGAGAGACCCAGTACTTC
D gene: TRBD2; clone size: -; J gene: TRBJ2-1; V gene: TRBV20-1; CDR3 length: 17; CDR3 protein: CSASGLAGVLNYNEQFF; CDR3 DNA: TGCAGTGCTAGTGGACTAGCGGGAGTTCTTAACTACAATGAGCAGTTCTTC
D gene: TRBD1; clone size: -; J gene: TRBJ1-2; V gene: TRBV12-3/TRBV12-4; CDR3 length: 14; CDR3 protein: CASSSETGISGYTF; CDR3 DNA: TGTGCCAGCAGTAGTGAGACAGGGATTAGTGGCTACACCTTC
D gene: -; clone size: few; J gene: TRBJ1-6; V gene: TRBV7-8; CDR3 length: 14; CDR3 protein: CASSPLREDSPLHF; CDR3 DNA: TGTGCCAGCAGCCCCTTACGAGAAGATTCACCCCTCCACTTT
D gene: TRBD1; clone size: few; J gene: TRBJ1-2; V gene: TRBV7-2; CDR3 length: 16; CDR3 protein: CASSLAMGGGGYGYTF; CDR3 DNA: TGTGCCAGCAGCTTAGCGATGGGAGGGGGCGGCTATGGCTACACCTTC
D gene: TRBD1; clone size: -; J gene: TRBJ1-1; V gene: TRBV29-1; CDR3 length: 12; CDR3 protein: CSAGTGGSGAFF; CDR3 DNA: TGCAGCGCAGGGACAGGGGGCAGTGGGGCTTTCTTT
D gene: -; clone size: -; J gene: TRBJ2-5; V gene: TRBV7-9; CDR3 length: 14; CDR3 protein: CASSLDAGRGTQYF; CDR3 DNA: TGTGCCAGCAGCTTAGATGCTGGAAGGGGGACCCAGTACTTC
D gene: -; clone size: -; J gene: TRBJ1-1; V gene: TRBV6-2/TRBV6-3; CDR3 length: 13; CDR3 protein: CASRLDLNTEAFF; CDR3 DNA: TGTGCCAGCAGACTCGATCTGAACACTGAAGCTTTCTTT
D gene: TRBD1; clone size: -; J gene: TRBJ2-1; V gene: TRBV11-2; CDR3 length: 16; CDR3 protein: CASSLDLGTAYNEQFF; CDR3 DNA: TGTGCCAGCAGCTTAGATTTGGGGACAGCTTACAATGAGCAGTTCTTC
D gene: TRBD2; clone size: few; J gene: TRBJ2-5; V gene: TRBV20-1; CDR3 length: 17; CDR3 protein: CSARWGLGRGLKETQYF; CDR3 DNA: TGCAGTGCGAGGTGGGGCCTGGGACGGGGACTAAAAGAGACCCAGTACTTC
D gene: -; clone size: -; J gene: TRBJ2-6; V gene: TRBV7-8; CDR3 length: 13; CDR3 protein: CASSPGQTGVLTF; CDR3 DNA: TGTGCCAGCAGCCCGGGACAAACGGGCGTCCTGACTTTC
D gene: -; clone size: many; J gene: TRBJ2-7; V gene: TRBV12-3/TRBV12-4; CDR3 length: 16; CDR3 protein: CASVPVGRVGTYEQYF; CDR3 DNA: TGTGCCAGCGTCCCAGTGGGTCGGGTGGGGACCTACGAGCAGTACTTC
D gene: -; clone size: -; J gene: TRBJ1-1; V gene: TRBV3-1; CDR3 length: 13; CDR3 protein: CASSQGGAVTAFF; CDR3 DNA: TGTGCCAGCAGCCAAGGGGGGGCGGTTACAGCTTTCTTT
D gene: -; clone size: few; J gene: TRBJ1-2; V gene: TRBV2; CDR3 length: 14; CDR3 protein: CASSERVGYYGYTF; CDR3 DNA: TGTGCCAGCAGTGAACGGGTCGGTTACTATGGCTACACCTTC
D gene: -; clone size: -; J gene: TRBJ1-2; V gene: TRBV6-1; CDR3 length: 17; CDR3 protein: CASSQRGAGVSVYGYTF; CDR3 DNA: TGTGCCAGCAGCCAACGCGGGGCAGGGGTTTCTGTCTATGGCTACACCTTC
D gene: -; clone size: few; J gene: TRBJ1-1; V gene: TRBV2; CDR3 length: 13; CDR3 protein: CASTIQGNTEAFF; CDR3 DNA: TGTGCCAGCACTATACAGGGGAACACTGAAGCTTTCTTT
D gene: -; clone size: few; J gene: TRBJ1-5; V gene: TRBV3-1; CDR3 length: 14; CDR3 protein: CASSQGMSNQPQHF; CDR3 DNA: TGTGCCAGCAGCCAGGGGATGAGCAATCAGCCCCAGCATTTT
D gene: TRBD1; clone size: -; J gene: TRBJ1-1; V gene: TRBV11-2; CDR3 length: 15; CDR3 protein: CASSSYRGQITEAFF; CDR3 DNA: TGTGCCAGCAGCTCCTATCGGGGACAGATCACTGAAGCTTTCTTT
D gene: -; clone size: -; J gene: TRBJ2-7; V gene: TRBV6-2/TRBV6-3; CDR3 length: 13; CDR3 protein: CASSYREGAEQYF; CDR3 DNA: TGTGCCAGCAGTTATAGGGAGGGGGCCGAGCAGTACTTC
D gene: TRBD1; clone size: many; J gene: TRBJ1-1; V gene: TRBV6-1; CDR3 length: 15; CDR3 protein: CASSPRDREYTEAFF; CDR3 DNA: TGTGCCAGCAGCCCAAGGGACAGGGAGTACACTGAAGCTTTCTTT